Following are 8 T cell receptor beta chains from one sample sequenced in a study of Ad26.COV2.S vaccination and SARS-CoV-2 variants. Profiled with immunoSEQ multiplex PCR; TCRdb holds only in-frame clones, not every one. The sample records 440,000 or so clones, roughly 90% being singletons. The treatment here: around 19 received Ad26.COV2.S at low or high dose, single or two shots; several received placebo; per-sample allocation not given. Following the first vaccine or placebo injection, samples were taken on day 63. This material consisted of peripheral blood, taken in a trial of Ad26.COV2.S vaccine versus placebo. The source is a person aged 18-60 years who received the Ad26.COV2.S COVID-19 vaccine or a placebo.

The chain carries TRBV7-9 and TRBJ1-5; perhaps TRBD1 as D (6 bases). Per the germline V gene, CDR1 is SEHNR and CDR2 is FQNEAQ (reference sequence). There are 16 residues in the CDR3. Trimming took off 1 base at V and 1 base at J, with 11 bases between the two ends. The CDR3 loop is CASSLGGAGSNQPQHF. DNA of the CDR3: TGTGCCAGCAGCTTAGGGGGGGCAGGAAGCAATCAGCCCCAGCATTTT.

This chain joins TRBV27 and TRBJ1-1, with D possibly matching TRBD1 (5 bases). V dropped 3 bases and J dropped 3 bases, with 14 bases sitting between them. Germline V gives CDR1 MNHEY, CDR2 SMNVEV (reference sequence). The CDR3 is made up of 15 amino acids. Written as DNA, the CDR3 is TGTGCCAGCAGTTTGTACAGGAGTAGAGACACTGAAGCTTTCTTT. It yields the protein CASSLYRSRDTEAFF.

This rearrangement joins TRBV6-5 to TRBJ2-7, with 7 positions matching TRBD1. Trimming at V came to 2 bases and at J to 2 bases, leaving 3 bases not matched to a gene. CDR1 MNHEY and CDR2 SVGAGI come from the germline V gene. This CDR3 is 14 amino acids long. DNA for the CDR3: TGTGCCAGCAGTTACAGGGGGCAGGCCTACGAGCAGTACTTC. It codes for CASSYRGQAYEQYF.

The V and J genes are TRBV7-8 and TRBJ1-5, with 7 bases fitting TRBD1. Trimming at V came to 7 bases and at J to 3 bases, leaving 15 bases not matched to a gene. The CDR3 spans 17 residues. Germline V lookup: CDR1 SGHVS, CDR2 FQNEAQ. CDR3: CASTGNRGPEPNQPQHF. In DNA form, the CDR3 reads TGTGCCAGCACAGGAAACAGGGGTCCGGAGCCCAATCAGCCCCAGCATTTT.

V usage is TRBV5-6 and J usage is TRBJ1-3; 7 nucleotides agree with TRBD1. Trimming removed 4 bases from V and 4 bases from J; junction bases left unmatched: 5. The CDR3 extends over 14 amino acids. The germline V gene encodes CDR1 SGHDT and CDR2 YYEEEE. The DNA of the CDR3 is TGTGCCAGCAGCACAGGGGTGGGAGGAAACACCATATATTTT. It encodes CASSTGVGGNTIYF.

The chain couples TRBV18 to TRBJ1-4; no definite D call. The length of the CDR3 is 13 residues. Germline V gives CDR1 KGHSH, CDR2 LQKENI. Trimming pared 1 base from V and 5 bases from J, leaving 5 bases between. CDR3 coding DNA: TGTGCCAGCTCACCACAGGAAAATGAAAAACTGTTTTTT. Translation gives CASSPQENEKLFF.

The rearrangement links TRBV7-8 to TRBJ2-1; 10 positions match TRBD1. J was trimmed by 9 bases and V by 5 bases; bases with no gene match: 10. Germline V gene data show CDR1 as SGHVS and CDR2 as FQNEAQ. The CDR3 runs to 15 residues. CDR3 residues: CASSGGQGTLSEQFF. Here the CDR3 DNA reads TGTGCCAGCAGCGGGGGACAGGGGACTTTGAGTGAGCAGTTCTTC.

V is TRBV7-2 and J is TRBJ1-2; 8 bases map to TRBD1. The CDR3 consists of 14 residues. The V and J ends lost 3 bases and 9 bases, in that order; junction bases with no gene match: 9. The V gene's germline CDR1 is SGHTA and CDR2 FQGNSA. CDR3 protein: CASSFIDRGVSYTF. CDR3 nucleotide sequence: TGTGCCAGCAGCTTCATCGACAGGGGAGTTAGCTACACCTTC.